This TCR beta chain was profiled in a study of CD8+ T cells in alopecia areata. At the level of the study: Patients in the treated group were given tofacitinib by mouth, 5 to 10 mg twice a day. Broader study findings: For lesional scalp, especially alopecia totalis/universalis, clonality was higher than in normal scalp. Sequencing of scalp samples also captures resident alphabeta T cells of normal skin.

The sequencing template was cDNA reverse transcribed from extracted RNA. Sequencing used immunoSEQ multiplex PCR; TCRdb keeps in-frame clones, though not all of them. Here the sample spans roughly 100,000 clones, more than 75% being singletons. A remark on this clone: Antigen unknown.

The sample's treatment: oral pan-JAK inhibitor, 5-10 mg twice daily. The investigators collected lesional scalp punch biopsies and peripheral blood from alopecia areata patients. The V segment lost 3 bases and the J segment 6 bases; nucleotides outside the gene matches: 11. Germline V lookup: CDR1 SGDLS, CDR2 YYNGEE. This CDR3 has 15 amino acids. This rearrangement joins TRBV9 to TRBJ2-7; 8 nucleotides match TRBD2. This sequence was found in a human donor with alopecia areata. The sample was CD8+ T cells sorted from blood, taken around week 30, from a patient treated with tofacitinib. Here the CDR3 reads CASSEGWGLGSEQYF. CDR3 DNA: TGTGCCAGCAGCGAGGGTTGGGGACTAGGAAGCGAGCAGTACTTC. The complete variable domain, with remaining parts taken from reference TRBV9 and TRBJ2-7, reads DSGVTQTPKHLITATGQRVTLRCSPRSGDLSVYWYQQSLDQGLQFLIQYYNGEERAKGNILERFSAQQFPDLHSELNLSSLELGDSALYFCASSEGWGLGSEQYFGPGTRLTVT.